A selection of T cell receptor beta chains follows, all from one sample in a study of long-term antiretroviral therapy in people with HIV. Only in-frame clones appear in the TCRdb table, and some are missing; sequencing was by immunoSEQ multiplex PCR. The repertoire consists of approximately 20,000 clones, with about 80% occurring once and the leading ten covering more than 9%. The specimen was unsorted PBMCs, collected 4.1 years after starting antiretroviral therapy. These receptors were taken from a woman between 35 and 50 years old with HIV. Each CDR3 is given with its conserved first and last residue. Each record gives: D gene, V gene, J gene, clone size, CDR3 protein, CDR3 DNA. A D gene is named only where the DNA matches it firmly. The size of a clone is reported for some rows only, either as once, few or many, or as a class for expanded clones.

>TRBD1|TRBV6-1|TRBJ2-7|.
CASEGAEFYEQYF
TGTGCCAGCGAGGGGGCGGAATTCTACGAGCAGTACTTC
>.|TRBV10-3|TRBJ2-3|once
CAIRTTSDTQYF
TGTGCCATCAGAACTACCTCGGATACGCAGTATTTT
>.|TRBV23-1|TRBJ1-5|.
CASTPPRLNPNQPQHF
TGCGCCAGCACCCCCCCCCGTCTTAACCCCAATCAGCCCCAGCATTTT
>.|TRBV27|TRBJ2-2|.
CASSWAGELFF
TGTGCCAGCAGTTGGGCCGGGGAGCTGTTTTTT
>.|TRBV19|TRBJ1-1|.
CASSIGPGTEAFF
TGTGCCAGTAGTATCGGCCCGGGAACTGAAGCTTTCTTT
>TRBD2|TRBV7-2|TRBJ2-5|.
CASSQAGLAGVETQYF
TGTGCCAGCAGCCAGGCAGGACTAGCGGGAGTGGAGACCCAGTACTTC
>.|TRBV6-6|TRBJ1-1|.
CASSYDVSNTEAFF
TGTGCCAGCAGTTATGACGTCTCGAACACTGAAGCTTTCTTT
>TRBD2|TRBV7-9|TRBJ2-1|few
CASSLGLVGREQFF
TGTGCCAGCAGCCTCGGACTAGTGGGACGTGAGCAGTTCTTC
>.|TRBV30|TRBJ1-5|few
CAWSVAGDQPQHF
TGTGCCTGGAGTGTCGCAGGGGACCAGCCCCAGCATTTT
>TRBD2|TRBV9|TRBJ2-1|.
CASSLGLAYAYNEQFF
TGTGCCAGCAGCTTGGGACTAGCGTACGCCTACAATGAGCAGTTCTTC
>.|TRBV30|TRBJ1-5|.
CAWSTPTLDNQPQHF
TGTGCCTGGAGTACCCCGACACTTGACAATCAGCCCCAGCATTTT
>TRBD1|TRBV5-1|TRBJ1-1|.
CASSGNLGQGTEAFF
TGCGCCAGCAGCGGAAACCTGGGACAGGGCACTGAAGCTTTCTTT
>.|TRBV27|TRBJ1-3|.
CASSLQSSGNTIYF
TGTGCCAGCAGTTTGCAGAGCTCTGGAAACACCATATATTTT
>.|TRBV19|TRBJ1-1|.
CASSSSGTLNTEAFF
TGTGCCAGTAGTTCCTCCGGGACACTGAACACTGAAGCTTTCTTT
>TRBD2|TRBV4-1|TRBJ2-1|.
CASSPAAGTSGYNEQFF
TGCGCCAGCAGCCCAGCCGCCGGGACTAGCGGATACAATGAGCAGTTCTTC
>.|TRBV6-6|TRBJ2-7|.
CASSYSPGGARYEQYF
TGTGCCAGCAGTTACTCCCCCGGCGGGGCCCGCTACGAGCAGTACTTC
>.|TRBV6-6|TRBJ1-2|.
CASSYSTGDGYTF
TGTGCCAGCAGTTACTCGACCGGGGACGGCTACACCTTC
>TRBD2|TRBV28|TRBJ2-1|.
CASSLFAGTRGYNEQFF
TGTGCCAGCAGTTTATTCGCTGGGACTAGGGGTTACAATGAGCAGTTCTTC
>.|TRBV2|TRBJ2-7|few
CASGRSYEQYF
TGTGCCAGTGGACGGAGCTACGAGCAGTACTTC
>.|TRBV10-3|TRBJ1-1|few
CAIRFGQQNTEAFF
TGTGCCATCAGATTTGGACAGCAGAACACTGAAGCTTTCTTT
>TRBD2|TRBV12-5|TRBJ2-7|.
CASGLPRLAGTHEQYF
TGTGCTAGTGGTTTGCCCCGACTAGCGGGAACCCACGAGCAGTACTTC
>.|TRBV9|TRBJ2-1|.
CASSVGLGNEQFF
TGTGCCAGCAGCGTAGGCTTGGGGAATGAGCAGTTCTTC
>.|TRBV7-2|TRBJ1-5|.
CASSRLERAKGQPQHF
TGTGCCAGCAGCCGCTTGGAGAGGGCAAAGGGTCAGCCCCAGCATTTT
>.|TRBV6-4|TRBJ1-5|.
CASSARGGQPQHF
TGTGCCAGCAGTGCTAGGGGGGGCCAGCCCCAGCATTTT
>.|TRBV19|TRBJ1-3|.
CASSIEQRPGNTIYF
TGTGCCAGTAGTATAGAACAGCGCCCTGGAAACACCATATATTTT
>TRBD1|TRBV2|TRBJ1-2|.
CASRDGQGKYGYTF
TGTGCCAGCAGGGATGGACAGGGGAAGTATGGCTACACCTTC
>.|TRBV29-1|TRBJ2-7|.
CSVGSGYEQYF
TGCAGCGTCGGATCGGGCTACGAGCAGTACTTC
>TRBD1|TRBV7-9|TRBJ1-1|.
CASSSQGDLAGAFF
TGTGCCAGCAGCTCCCAGGGGGACCTGGCGGGAGCTTTCTTT
>.|TRBV12-5|TRBJ1-3|.
CASGLVRNVPGNTIYF
TGTGCTAGTGGTTTGGTACGAAATGTCCCTGGAAACACCATATATTTT
>.|TRBV7-9|TRBJ1-1|.
CASISLWNTEAFF
TGTGCCAGCATCAGCTTATGGAACACTGAAGCTTTCTTT
>.|TRBV4-3|TRBJ1-4|.
CASSPGKGAAEKLFF
TGCGCCAGCAGCCCGGGGAAGGGAGCCGCTGAAAAACTGTTTTTT
>TRBD2|TRBV6-6|TRBJ2-7|.
CASSYSGREGGYEQYF
TGTGCCAGCAGTTACTCGGGGCGGGAGGGCGGATACGAGCAGTACTTC
>.|TRBV18|TRBJ1-1|.
CASSPQGTNTEAFF
TGTGCCAGCTCACCACAAGGGACGAACACTGAAGCTTTCTTT
>TRBD1|TRBV6-1|TRBJ1-2|.
CASSQTDRDYGYTF
TGTGCCAGCAGTCAAACCGACAGGGACTATGGCTACACCTTC
>TRBD1|TRBV19|TRBJ2-1|.
CASSIGPTGGGYNEQFF
TGTGCCAGTAGTATAGGCCCCACAGGGGGCGGCTACAATGAGCAGTTCTTC
>.|TRBV6-5|TRBJ1-1|.
CASSYKGGNTEAFF
TGTGCCAGCAGTTACAAGGGGGGGAACACTGAAGCTTTCTTT
>.|TRBV11-3|TRBJ1-2|.
CASSLLDGYYGYTF
TGTGCCAGCAGCTTATTGGACGGATACTATGGCTACACCTTC
>TRBD1|TRBV10-3|TRBJ2-1|.
CATEKQGGNEQFF
TGTGCCACCGAGAAACAGGGGGGAAATGAGCAGTTCTTC
>.|TRBV19|TRBJ2-6|few
CASSIWGSGANVLTF
TGTGCCAGTAGTATATGGGGCTCTGGGGCCAACGTCCTGACTTTC
>TRBD2|TRBV7-8|TRBJ2-2|few
CASIPTSVTGELFF
TGTGCCAGCATCCCTACTAGCGTCACCGGGGAGCTGTTTTTT
>.|TRBV2|TRBJ1-2|.
CASSESYGYTF
TGTGCCAGCAGTGAGAGTTATGGCTACACCTTC
>TRBD1|TRBV2|TRBJ2-5|few
CAGQGTKTQYF
TGTGCCGGACAGGGGACTAAGACCCAGTACTTC
>.|TRBV27|TRBJ1-1|.
CASSLNPGMNTEAFF
TGTGCCAGCAGTTTGAATCCCGGAATGAACACTGAAGCTTTCTTT
>TRBD1|TRBV19|TRBJ1-3|.
CASGFRGPAGNTIYF
TGTGCCAGCGGGTTCAGGGGGCCGGCTGGAAACACCATATATTTT
>TRBD1|TRBV6-5|TRBJ2-2|.
CASSFSGQGGTGELFF
TGTGCCAGCAGTTTTTCGGGACAGGGAGGGACCGGGGAGCTGTTTTTT
>TRBD1|TRBV6-5|TRBJ1-5|.
CASSSGQGNQPQHF
TGTGCCAGCAGTAGCGGACAGGGCAATCAGCCCCAGCATTTT
>.|TRBV27|TRBJ1-2|.
CASSLGNGYYGYTF
TGTGCCAGCAGTTTGGGGAACGGTTACTATGGCTACACCTTC
>TRBD1|TRBV4-3|TRBJ2-7|.
CASSLSTGQGGEQYF
TGCGCCAGCAGCCTTTCAACGGGACAGGGTGGCGAGCAGTACTTC
>.|TRBV7-6|TRBJ2-5|.
CASSSIDPRETQYF
TGTGCCAGCAGCTCCATAGACCCCAGGGAGACCCAGTACTTC
>TRBD2|TRBV11-2|TRBJ2-2|.
CASSPPGRGNTGELFF
TGTGCCAGCAGCCCTCCCGGGAGGGGAAACACCGGGGAGCTGTTTTTT
>TRBD2|TRBV4-3|TRBJ2-3|.
CASSQGAGVTDTQYF
TGCGCCAGCAGCCAAGGAGCGGGGGTCACAGATACGCAGTATTTT
>TRBD1|TRBV7-9|TRBJ2-7|once
CASTPADRGSGIAFHEQYF
TGTGCCAGCACCCCGGCGGACAGGGGAAGCGGGATAGCGTTCCACGAGCAGTACTTC
>.|TRBV7-2|TRBJ2-5|.
CASSLGGSGGETQYF
TGTGCCAGCAGCCTCGGGGGAAGTGGGGGAGAGACCCAGTACTTC
>.|TRBV11-2|TRBJ1-1|.
CASSLARDFLGAFF
TGTGCCAGCAGCTTAGCCCGGGACTTCCTAGGAGCTTTCTTT